In this sample, the clone carrying this T cell receptor (beta chain) turned up a few times. TCRdb called the RT-PCR reads again in MiXCR, with one record for every CDR3 protein. The sample carries tens of thousands of distinct CDR3 sequences, roughly 14% recorded once. This sample is drawn from a study of patients and donors after allogeneic stem cell transplantation. Per germline, CDR1 SGDLS and CDR2 YYNGEE. The V gene lost 2 bases and the J gene lost 9 bases, with 15 bases spanning the gap. The CDR3 runs 14 residues. This clonotype was sampled from a human donor who was either an allogeneic HSCT recipient or a stem cell or donor lymphocyte infusion donor (not recorded which). It is not recorded whose cells these are; they may come from a transplant donor. Sequenced: blood, either unsorted or a sorted T cell fraction (not recorded which). The J gene is TRBJ2-1, the V gene TRBV9; tentatively, D is TRBD2 (6 bases). CDR3 amino acids: CASSVSGFFGEQFF. For the CDR3, the DNA is TGTGCCAGCAGCGTTAGCGGTTTTTTTGGTGAGCAGTTCTTC.